This T cell receptor (beta chain) emerged from a study of control samples from healthy donors and cancer patients. Profiled with immunoSEQ multiplex PCR; TCRdb holds only in-frame clones, not every one. The repertoire holds hundreds of thousands of clones, with approximately 90% as singletons. The CDR3 has 15 residues. Sequences were obtained from PBMCs. The chain joins TRBV21-1 to TRBJ2-1. TRBV21-1 is designated a pseudogene. This receptor was obtained from a man in his forties with head and neck cancer. As DNA, the CDR3 is TGTGCCAGCAGCAAAGTAGGCGTAAATTACAATGAGCAGTTCTTC. The encoded protein is CASSKVGVNYNEQFF.